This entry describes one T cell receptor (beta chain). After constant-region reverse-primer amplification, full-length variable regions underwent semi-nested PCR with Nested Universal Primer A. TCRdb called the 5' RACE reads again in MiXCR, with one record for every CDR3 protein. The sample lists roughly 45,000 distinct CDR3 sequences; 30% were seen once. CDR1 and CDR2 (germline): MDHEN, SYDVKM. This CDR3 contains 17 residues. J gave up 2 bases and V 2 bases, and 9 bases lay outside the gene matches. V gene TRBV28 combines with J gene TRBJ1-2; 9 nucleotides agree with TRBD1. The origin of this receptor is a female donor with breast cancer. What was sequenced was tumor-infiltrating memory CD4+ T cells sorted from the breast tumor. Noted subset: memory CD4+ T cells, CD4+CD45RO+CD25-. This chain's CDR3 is CASSLGGTGGLNYGYTF. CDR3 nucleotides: TGTGCCAGCAGTTTAGGGGGAACAGGGGGCCTCAACTATGGCTACACCTTC.